This T cell receptor (beta chain) was recovered during a study of blood T cells in healthy people across ages. A second PCR of about 7 to 11 cycles used a sample-barcoded 5' primer and a J-beta primer mix. Template switching added a 12-random-nucleotide identifier to every cDNA molecule. TCRdb re-derived calls from the 5' RACE reads in MiXCR, one entry per CDR3 protein. The sample holds around 1,900,000 distinct CDR3 sequences, about 39% seen once. V trimming: 2 bases; J trimming: 7 bases; junction bases outside the gene matches: 9. Germline V gene data show CDR1 as LGHNA and CDR2 as YSLEER. CDR3 length: 15 residues.

Sequencing was performed on blood. This chain links TRBV4-3 with TRBJ1-2; 8 positions agree with TRBD1. This TCR came from a human donor in good health. The CDR3, as DNA: TGCGCCAGCAGCCAAAATATGGACAGGGTCGGTGGCTACACCTTC. As protein: CASSQNMDRVGGYTF.